These 28 T cell receptor beta chains originate from one sample sequenced in a study of blood T cell repertoires in COVID-19. Sequencing used immunoSEQ multiplex PCR; TCRdb keeps in-frame clones, though not all of them. The data contain about 520,000 clones, approximately 85% of them singletons. What was sequenced was peripheral blood. The receptors here all came from a human donor in a cohort sampled during active COVID-19.

This sequence joins TRBV11-3 and TRBJ2-2; 13 bases are a match to TRBD2. This CDR3 has 18 residues. Trimming cost V 8 bases and J 5 bases; bases outside gene matches: 14. CDR1 and CDR2 from the germline V gene are SGHNT and YENEEA. CDR3 sequence: CASGYSAPGLAGTGELFF. The CDR3 DNA reads as TGTGCCAGCGGATATTCCGCTCCGGGACTAGCGGGAACCGGGGAGCTGTTTTTT.

CDR3 region: CASSERRGTTNEKLFF. The CDR3 DNA is TGTGCCAGCAGCGAAAGGAGGGGAACAACTAATGAAAAACTGTTTTTT. The chain couples TRBV11-2 to TRBJ1-4; D possibly corresponds to TRBD1 (5 bases). Per the germline V gene, CDR1 is SGHAT and CDR2 is FQNNGV. This CDR3 is built from 16 residues. Trimming left V 5 bases short and J 0 bases short, with 13 bases between.

Comment on this clone: Other nucleotide sequences from this sample produce the same CDR3. This rearrangement joins TRBV3-1 (or the pseudogene TRBV3-2) to TRBJ1-5, with D maybe TRBD1 (5 bases). Trimming left V 6 bases short and J 2 bases short, with 8 bases between. The germline V gene has CDR1 LGHDT and CDR2 YNNKEL (reference sequence). The CDR3 extends over 13 amino acids. The CDR3 loop is CASSPGGNQPQHF. CDR3 nucleotide sequence: TGTGCCAGCAGTCCGGGGGGCAATCAGCCCCAGCATTTT.

The rearrangement uses TRBV27 and TRBJ1-1; no definite D call. CDR3 length: 15 residues. Germline V CDR1 and CDR2: MNHEY, SMNVEV (reference sequence). Trimming took 0 bases from V and 0 from J, leaving 8 bases between them. In DNA form, the CDR3 reads TGTGCCAGCAGTTTATCGGCAGTCATGAACACTGAAGCTTTCTTT. It codes for CASSLSAVMNTEAFF.

V gene TRBV4-1 combines with J gene TRBJ2-1, with TRBD2 matching over 10 bases. There are 17 residues in the CDR3. Germline V gives CDR1 MGHRA, CDR2 YSYEKL. V lost 0 bases, J lost 3 bases, and 5 bases stayed unmatched. This CDR3 reads CASSQELAGAGYNEQFF. The CDR3 DNA sequence: TGCGCCAGCAGCCAAGAGCTAGCGGGAGCGGGCTACAATGAGCAGTTCTTC.

J is TRBJ1-2 and V is TRBV6-5; no definite D call. CDR3 size: 14 residues. V lost 0 bases, J lost 0 bases, and 5 bases lay in between. The V gene's germline CDR1 is MNHEY and CDR2 SVGAGI. CDR3 DNA: TGTGCCAGCAGTTACTCGGCGGCTAACTATGGCTACACCTTC. Translated: CASSYSAANYGYTF.

The V gene is TRBV7-2, the J gene TRBJ2-1, with D perhaps TRBD2 (6 bases). This CDR3 spans 14 amino acids. Germline CDR1 is SGHTA and CDR2 is FQGNSA. V was pared by 5 bases and J by 6 bases, with 14 bases between. CDR3 sequence (DNA): TGTGCCAGCAGCCCCGGAGGCGGGATCAATGAGCAGTTCTTC. The encoded protein is CASSPGGGINEQFF.

This rearrangement joins TRBV10-3 to TRBJ2-7, with 9 bases lining up with TRBD1. The germline CDR1 and CDR2 sequences are ENHRY and SYGVKD. This CDR3 contains 14 residues. Unmatched junction bases numbered 14, after V lost 10 bases and J lost 7 bases. The CDR3 DNA reads as TGTGCCACCACTACCGGGACAGGGTTGGGAGAGCAGTACTTC. Amino acids: CATTTGTGLGEQYF.

This rearrangement joins TRBV7-2 to TRBJ1-5, with D unclear. Trimming cost V 3 bases and J 6 bases, with 15 bases left between them. The germline CDR1 and CDR2 sequences are SGHTA and FQGNSA. CDR3 size: 15 residues. CDR3 sequence reads: CASSFLSGISQPQHF. CDR3 sequence (DNA): TGTGCCAGCAGCTTCCTTTCCGGGATCAGTCAGCCCCAGCATTTT. The full variable domain, rest sourced from reference TRBV7-2 and TRBJ1-5, is GAGVSQSPSNKVTEKGKDVELRCDPISGHTALYWYRQSLGQGLEFLIYFQGNSAPDKSGLPSDRFSAERTGGSVSTLTIQRTQQEDSAVYLCASSFLSGISQPQHFGDGTRLSIL.

The CDR3 spells CASSSLDTQYF. CDR3 bases: TGCGCCAGCAGCTCCCTGGATACGCAGTATTTT. This rearrangement joins TRBV5-1 to TRBJ2-3, with unresolved D. With 3 bases removed from V and 6 bases from J, the gap between germline ends came to 5 bases. In germline, CDR1 is SGHRS, CDR2 YFSETQ. The CDR3 extends over 11 amino acids.

J is TRBJ2-2 and V is TRBV27; weak D call: TRBD2 (6 bases). This CDR3 spans 15 amino acids. Germline CDR1 is MNHEY and CDR2 is SMNVEV (reference sequence). Trimming stripped 3 bases from V and 4 bases from J, with 12 bases between. The CDR3 reads CASSFKEGSTGELFF. The CDR3 coding sequence is TGTGCCAGCAGTTTTAAGGAGGGAAGCACCGGGGAGCTGTTTTTT.

CDR3 in DNA: TGTGCCAGCAGCTCTGGACTAGCTGTCAATGAGCAGTTCTTC. Encoded protein: CASSSGLAVNEQFF. The rearrangement joins TRBV13 to TRBJ2-1; TRBD2 matches 8 bases. The germline gives CDR1 PRHDT, CDR2 FYEKMQ (reference sequence). Germline trimming cut 4 bases from V and 6 bases from J; bases unmatched to any gene: 5. The CDR3 is made up of 14 amino acids.

This clone was found a few times. The chain has TRBV2 and TRBJ1-5; tentatively, D is TRBD1 (5 bases). The CDR3 runs 14 residues. Trimming took off 2 bases at V and 7 bases at J, with 12 bases between the two ends. Germline CDR1 reads SNHLY; CDR2 reads FYNNEI. This CDR3 reads CASSERQQMQPQHF. The CDR3 DNA is TGTGCCAGCAGTGAACGACAGCAAATGCAGCCCCAGCATTTT.

The chain couples TRBV7-9 to TRBJ1-1; D not resolved. The CDR3 has 14 amino acids. Germline assignment: CDR1 SEHNR and CDR2 FQNEAQ (reference sequence). V was cut by 1 base and J by 5 bases, with 11 bases left in between. CDR3: CASSLGAGLTEAFF. The CDR3 region has the DNA TGTGCCAGCAGCTTAGGGGCGGGTTTAACTGAAGCTTTCTTT. The complete variable domain, with remaining parts taken from reference TRBV7-9 and TRBJ1-1, reads DTGVSQNPRHKITKRGQNVTFRCDPISEHNRLYWYRQTLGQGPEFLTYFQNEAQLEKSRLLSDRFSAERPKGSFSTLEIQRTEQGDSAMYLCASSLGAGLTEAFFGQGTRLTVV.

CDR3 DNA sequence: TGTGCCAGCAGCGTAGGGTCGGCGGGAGAGCAGTTCTTC. This sequence encodes CASSVGSAGEQFF. The J gene is TRBJ2-1, the V gene TRBV9, with D perhaps TRBD2 (6 bases). The length of the CDR3 is 13 residues. Trimming took off 0 bases at V and 10 bases at J, with 11 bases between the two ends. Germline CDR1 is SGDLS and CDR2 is YYNGEE.

The rearrangement links TRBV20-1 to TRBJ2-7; TRBD2 matches at 7 bases. Germline CDR1 reads DFQATT; CDR2 reads SNEGSKA (reference sequence). With 3 bases clipped from V and 6 bases from J, the junction kept 8 bases outside the gene matches. The CDR3 contains 13 residues. Here the CDR3 reads CSASRGEEGEQYF. The CDR3 DNA follows: TGCAGTGCTAGTCGGGGGGAGGAAGGCGAGCAGTACTTC.

This chain uses TRBV7-2 with TRBJ2-2; 9 bases align to TRBD2. J was trimmed by 0 bases and V by 1 base; bases with no gene match: 9. Germline loops: CDR1 SGHTA, CDR2 FQGNSA. CDR3 length: 19 residues. The CDR3 region is CASSLVSLAGNANTGELFF. CDR3 DNA: TGTGCCAGCAGCTTAGTGAGCCTAGCGGGGAACGCGAACACCGGGGAGCTGTTTTTT.

The rearrangement joins TRBV3-1 (or the pseudogene TRBV3-2) to TRBJ2-3, with a possible D match to TRBD1 (6 bases). V lost 4 bases, J lost 5 bases, and 10 bases lay in between. The CDR3 covers 13 residues. Germline V gene lookup returns CDR1 LGHDT and CDR2 YNNKEL (reference sequence). As DNA, the CDR3 is TGTGCCAGCAGCCGCATACAGGGAGATACGCAGTATTTT. Amino acid sequence: CASSRIQGDTQYF.

V usage is TRBV10-3 and J usage is TRBJ2-6; possibly TRBD1 for D (6 bases). The germline CDR1 and CDR2 sequences are ENHRY and SYGVKD. Trimming took 2 bases from V and 0 from J, leaving 11 bases between them. The CDR3 is made up of 17 amino acids. CDR3: CAISEQGIDSGANVLTF. DNA for the CDR3: TGTGCCATCAGTGAGCAGGGGATCGACTCTGGGGCCAACGTCCTGACTTTC.

The J gene is TRBJ2-1, the V gene TRBV7-9, with D tentatively TRBD2 (5 bases). V lost 11 bases and J lost 6, with 29 bases in between. CDR3 length: 17 amino acids. CDR1 SEHNR and CDR2 FQNEAQ come from the germline V gene (reference sequence). The CDR3 loop is CACPSLGVGLAVNEQFF. CDR3 sequence (DNA): TGTGCCTGCCCTAGTCTTGGTGTCGGGCTAGCTGTCAATGAGCAGTTCTTC.

This clone showed up just once. The chain links TRBV4-3 to TRBJ2-3, with 10 bases aligning to TRBD2. With 0 bases clipped from V and 6 bases from J, the junction kept 12 bases outside the gene matches. The germline V gene has CDR1 LGHNA and CDR2 YSLEER. This CDR3 has 18 amino acids. CDR3 sequence reads: CASSQEGLASGRSDTQYF. DNA of the CDR3: TGCGCCAGCAGCCAAGAGGGTCTGGCTAGCGGGAGATCCGATACGCAGTATTTT.

This clone was counted between two and nine times. The rearrangement links TRBV19 to TRBJ1-3; 8 positions agree with TRBD1. Germline V gives CDR1 LNHDA, CDR2 SQIVND (reference sequence). Trimming at V came to 6 bases and at J to 0 bases, leaving 4 bases not matched to a gene. The CDR3 loop spans 15 amino acids. CDR3 sequence: CASSGTGLSGNTIYF. The CDR3 nucleotides are TGTGCCAGTAGCGGGACAGGCCTCTCTGGAAACACCATATATTTT.

In this sample, this clone turned up a few times. The chain has TRBV7-8 and TRBJ2-7, with D maybe TRBD1 (7 bases). The CDR3 runs 13 residues. The V gene's germline CDR1 is SGHVS and CDR2 FQNEAQ. Trimming pared 6 bases from V and 2 bases from J, leaving 11 bases between. CDR3 in amino acids: CASRRGQPYEQYF. Written as DNA, the CDR3 is TGTGCCAGCAGGCGGGGACAGCCCTACGAGCAGTACTTC.

The CDR3 is CASSFPSLAGGPREQYF. CDR3 coding DNA: TGTGCCAGCAGTTTCCCTTCCTTAGCGGGAGGGCCGCGTGAGCAGTACTTC. The chain combines TRBV28 with TRBJ2-7; 11 nucleotides match TRBD2. The V segment lost 3 bases and the J segment 7 bases; nucleotides outside the gene matches: 14. The CDR3 runs 17 residues. The germline gives CDR1 MDHEN, CDR2 SYDVKM.

This chain joins TRBV19 and TRBJ2-3; 8 bases line up with TRBD2. The length of the CDR3 is 16 residues. Germline CDR1 LNHDA, CDR2 SQIVND (reference sequence). V shed 6 bases and J 0 bases; nucleotides not matched to a gene: 8. The CDR3 nucleotides read TGTGCCAGTAGAAAGCGGGGGTATACTAGCACAGATACGCAGTATTTT. This encodes CASRKRGYTSTDTQYF.

The table lists this clone with a count of one. The chain joins TRBV27 to TRBJ1-2, with D hard to call. The CDR3 contains 15 residues. Germline-derived CDR1 and CDR2 are MNHEY and SMNVEV (reference sequence). The V end was cut by 5 bases, the J end by 4 bases, with 17 bases between. The CDR3 reads CASSPSPVPLYGYTF. The CDR3, as DNA: TGTGCCAGCAGTCCCAGTCCCGTTCCCCTCTATGGCTACACCTTC.

The chain recombines TRBV20-1 with TRBJ1-1; possibly TRBD1 for D (6 bases). CDR1 DFQATT and CDR2 SNEGSKA come from the germline V gene (reference sequence). Trimming took off 3 bases at V and 1 base at J, with 9 bases between the two ends. CDR3 size: 13 residues. CDR3 protein: CSASRTANTEAFF. CDR3 nucleotide sequence: TGCAGTGCTAGTAGGACAGCGAACACTGAAGCTTTCTTT.

The CDR3 nucleotides are TGTGCCAGCAGGGCTGGACAGGGGGCGCTTGGACCTTTCTTT. Residues: CASRAGQGALGPFF. The V gene is TRBV2, the J gene TRBJ1-1; TRBD1 matches at 11 bases. Germline values: CDR1 SNHLY, CDR2 FYNNEI. The CDR3 spans 14 residues. V was pared by 6 bases and J by 12 bases, with 12 bases of the junction left unmatched.